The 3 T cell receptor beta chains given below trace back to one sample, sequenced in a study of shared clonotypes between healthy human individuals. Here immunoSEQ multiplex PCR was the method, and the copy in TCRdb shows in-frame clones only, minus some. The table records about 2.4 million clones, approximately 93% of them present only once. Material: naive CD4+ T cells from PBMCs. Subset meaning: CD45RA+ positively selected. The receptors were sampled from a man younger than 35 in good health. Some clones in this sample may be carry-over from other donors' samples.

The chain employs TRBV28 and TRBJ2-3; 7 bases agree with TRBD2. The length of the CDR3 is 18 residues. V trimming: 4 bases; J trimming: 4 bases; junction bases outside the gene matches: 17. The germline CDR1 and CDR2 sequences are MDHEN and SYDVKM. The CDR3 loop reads CASSSRTRLGGSPDTQYF. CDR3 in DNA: TGTGCCAGCAGTTCTAGGACCCGGTTAGGCGGGAGTCCAGATACGCAGTATTTT.

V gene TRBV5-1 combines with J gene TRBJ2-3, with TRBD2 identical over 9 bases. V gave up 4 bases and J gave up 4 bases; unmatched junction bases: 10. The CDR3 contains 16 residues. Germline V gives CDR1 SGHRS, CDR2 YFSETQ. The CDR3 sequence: CASSPGGGRAPDTQYF. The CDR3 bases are TGCGCCAGCAGCCCCGGAGGCGGGAGGGCCCCAGATACGCAGTATTTT.

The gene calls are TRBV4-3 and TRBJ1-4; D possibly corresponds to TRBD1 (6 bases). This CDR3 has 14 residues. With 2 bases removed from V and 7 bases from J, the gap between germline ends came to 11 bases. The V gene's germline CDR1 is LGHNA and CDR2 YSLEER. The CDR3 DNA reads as TGCGCCAGCAGCCAACGACTACAGGGTGAAAAACTGTTTTTT. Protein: CASSQRLQGEKLFF.